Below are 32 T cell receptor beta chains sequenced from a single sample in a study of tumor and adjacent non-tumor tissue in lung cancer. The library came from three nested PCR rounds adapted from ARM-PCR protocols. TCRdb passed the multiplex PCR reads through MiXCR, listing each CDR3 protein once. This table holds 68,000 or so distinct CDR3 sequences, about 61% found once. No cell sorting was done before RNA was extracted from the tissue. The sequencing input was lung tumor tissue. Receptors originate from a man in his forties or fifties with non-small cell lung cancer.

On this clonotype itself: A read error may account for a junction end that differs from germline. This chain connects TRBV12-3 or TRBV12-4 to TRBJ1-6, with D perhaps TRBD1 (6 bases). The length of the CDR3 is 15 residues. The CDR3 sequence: CASSPSEGGNSPLPF. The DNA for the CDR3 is TGTGCCAGCAGTCCGAGCGAGGGGGGAAATTCGCCCCTCCCCTTT.

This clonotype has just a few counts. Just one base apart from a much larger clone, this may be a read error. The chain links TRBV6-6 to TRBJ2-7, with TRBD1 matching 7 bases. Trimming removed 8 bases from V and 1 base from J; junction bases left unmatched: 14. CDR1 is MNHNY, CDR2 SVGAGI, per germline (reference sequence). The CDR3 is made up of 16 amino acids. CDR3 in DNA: TGTGCCAGCTATAACTCCGAGGCCAGGGGGTCCTACGAGCAGTACTTC. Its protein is CASYNSEARGSYEQYF.

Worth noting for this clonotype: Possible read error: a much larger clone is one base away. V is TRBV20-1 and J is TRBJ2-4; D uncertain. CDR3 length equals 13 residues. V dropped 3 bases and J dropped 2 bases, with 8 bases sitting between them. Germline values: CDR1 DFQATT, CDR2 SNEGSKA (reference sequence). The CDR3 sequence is CSARDETKNIQYF. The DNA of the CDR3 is TGCAGTGCTAGGGACGAAACCAAAAACATTCAGTACTTC.

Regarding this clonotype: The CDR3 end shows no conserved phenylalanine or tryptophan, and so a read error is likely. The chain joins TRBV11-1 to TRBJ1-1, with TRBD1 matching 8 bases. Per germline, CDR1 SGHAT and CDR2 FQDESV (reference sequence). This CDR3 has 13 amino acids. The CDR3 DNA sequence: TGTGTCAGCAGCCCCGGGACAGGTGATGAAGCTTTCTCT. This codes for CVSSPGTGDEAFS.

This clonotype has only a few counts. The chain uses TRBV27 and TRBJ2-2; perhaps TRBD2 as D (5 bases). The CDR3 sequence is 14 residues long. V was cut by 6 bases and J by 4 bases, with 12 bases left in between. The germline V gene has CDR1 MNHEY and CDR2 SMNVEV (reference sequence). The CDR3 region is CASRPTNPTGELFF. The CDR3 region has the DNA TGTGCCAGCAGGCCGACTAACCCCACCGGGGAGCTGTTTTTT.

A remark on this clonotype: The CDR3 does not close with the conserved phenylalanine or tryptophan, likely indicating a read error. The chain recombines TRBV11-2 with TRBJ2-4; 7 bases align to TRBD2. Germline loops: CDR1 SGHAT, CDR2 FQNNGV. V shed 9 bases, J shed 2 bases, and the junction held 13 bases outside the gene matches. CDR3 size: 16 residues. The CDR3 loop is CARAAQLAASKNIQYY. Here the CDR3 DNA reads TGTGCCAGGGCGGCTCAGCTAGCGGCCTCCAAAAACATTCAGTACTAC.

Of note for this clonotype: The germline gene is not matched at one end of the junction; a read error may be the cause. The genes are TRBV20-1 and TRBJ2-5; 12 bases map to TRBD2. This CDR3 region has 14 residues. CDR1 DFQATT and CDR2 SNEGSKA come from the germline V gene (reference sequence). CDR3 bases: TGCCGTGCTTCTAGCGGGGGGGGCATAGAGACCCAGTACTTC. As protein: CRASSGGGIETQYF.

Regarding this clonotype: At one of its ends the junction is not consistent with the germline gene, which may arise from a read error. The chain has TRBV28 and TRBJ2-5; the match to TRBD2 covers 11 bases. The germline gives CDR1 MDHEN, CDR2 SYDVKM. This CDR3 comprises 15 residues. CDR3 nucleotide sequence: TGTGCCAGCGGTTTAGCGGGGGGGTTCAGAGAGACCCAGTACTTC. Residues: CASGLAGGFRETQYF.

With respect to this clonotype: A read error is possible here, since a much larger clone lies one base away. The CDR3 loop reads CASSLGTGWGIHYF. CDR3 DNA sequence: TGTGCCAGCAGTTTAGGGACAGGTTGGGGCATTCATTACTTC. The chain links TRBV12-3 or TRBV12-4 to TRBJ2-4, with 7 bases matching TRBD1. The CDR3 totals 14 residues.

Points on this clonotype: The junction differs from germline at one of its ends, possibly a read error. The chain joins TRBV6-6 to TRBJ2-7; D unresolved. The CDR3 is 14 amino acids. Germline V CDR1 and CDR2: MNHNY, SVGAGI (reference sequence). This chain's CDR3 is CASSYSISSNEQYF. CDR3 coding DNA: TGTGCCAGCAGTTACTCTATAAGCTCCAACGAGCAGTACTTC.

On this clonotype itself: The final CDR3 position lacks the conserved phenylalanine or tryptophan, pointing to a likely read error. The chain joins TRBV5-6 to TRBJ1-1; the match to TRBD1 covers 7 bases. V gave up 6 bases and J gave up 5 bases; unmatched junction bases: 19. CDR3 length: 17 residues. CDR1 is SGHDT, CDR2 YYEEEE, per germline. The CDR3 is CASILENVKRGRTEAFL. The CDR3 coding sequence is TGTGCCAGCATCTTAGAAAATGTTAAGAGGGGGCGTACTGAAGCTTTCCTT.

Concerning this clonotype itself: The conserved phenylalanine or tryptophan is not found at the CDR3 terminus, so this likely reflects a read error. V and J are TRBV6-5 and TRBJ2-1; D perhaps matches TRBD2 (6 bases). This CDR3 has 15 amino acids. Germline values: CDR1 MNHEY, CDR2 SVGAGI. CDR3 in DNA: TGTGCCAGCAGTGACTATGGGGGGTCCTTCAATGAGCAGTTCATC. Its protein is CASSDYGGSFNEQFI.

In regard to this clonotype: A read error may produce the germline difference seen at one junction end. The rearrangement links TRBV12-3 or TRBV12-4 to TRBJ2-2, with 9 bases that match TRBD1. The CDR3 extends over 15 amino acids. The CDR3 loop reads CTSSHGTGRTGELFF. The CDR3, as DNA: TGTACCAGCAGTCACGGGACAGGGAGAACCGGGGAACTGTTTTTT.

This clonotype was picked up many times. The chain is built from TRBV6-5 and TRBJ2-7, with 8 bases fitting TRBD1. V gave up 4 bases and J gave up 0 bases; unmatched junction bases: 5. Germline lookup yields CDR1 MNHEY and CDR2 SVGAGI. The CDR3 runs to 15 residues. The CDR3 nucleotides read TGTGCCAGCAGTTCCCGGGACAGGCACTCCTACGAGCAGTACTTC. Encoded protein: CASSSRDRHSYEQYF.

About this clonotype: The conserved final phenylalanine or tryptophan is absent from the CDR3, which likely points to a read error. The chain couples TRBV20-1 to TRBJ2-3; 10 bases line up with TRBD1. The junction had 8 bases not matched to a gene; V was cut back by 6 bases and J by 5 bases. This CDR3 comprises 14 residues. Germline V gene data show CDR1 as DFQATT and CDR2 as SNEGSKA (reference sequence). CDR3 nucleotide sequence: TGCAGTGCCTCAGGACAGGGGGACAGAGATACGCAGTATTTG. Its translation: CSASGQGDRDTQYL.

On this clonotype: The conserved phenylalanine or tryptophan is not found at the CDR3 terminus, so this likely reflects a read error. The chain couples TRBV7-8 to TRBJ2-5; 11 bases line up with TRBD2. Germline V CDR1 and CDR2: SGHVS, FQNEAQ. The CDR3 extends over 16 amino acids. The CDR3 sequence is CASSPLAGGGLETQYL. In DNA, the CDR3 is TGTGCCAGCAGCCCCTTAGCGGGAGGGGGGTTGGAGACACAGTACTTA.

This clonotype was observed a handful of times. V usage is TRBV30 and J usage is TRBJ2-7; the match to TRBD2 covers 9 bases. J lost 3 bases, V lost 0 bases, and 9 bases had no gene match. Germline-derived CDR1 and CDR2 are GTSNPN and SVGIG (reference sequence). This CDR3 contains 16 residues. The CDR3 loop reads CAWSVPAGLAIYEQYF. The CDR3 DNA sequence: TGTGCCTGGAGTGTCCCGGCGGGACTAGCTATCTACGAGCAGTACTTC. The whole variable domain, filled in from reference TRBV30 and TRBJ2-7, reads SQTIHQWPATLVQPVGSPLSLECTVEGTSNPNLYWYRQAAGRGLQLLFYSVGIGQISSEVPQNLSASRPQDRQFILSSKKLLLSDSGFYLCAWSVPAGLAIYEQYFGPGTRLTVT.

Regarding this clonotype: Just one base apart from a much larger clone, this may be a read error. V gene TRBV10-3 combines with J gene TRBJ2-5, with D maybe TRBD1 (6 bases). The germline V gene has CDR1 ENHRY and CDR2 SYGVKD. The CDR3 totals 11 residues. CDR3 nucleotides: TGTGCCAGACAGGTCCAAGAGACCCGGTACTTC. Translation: CARQVQETRYF.

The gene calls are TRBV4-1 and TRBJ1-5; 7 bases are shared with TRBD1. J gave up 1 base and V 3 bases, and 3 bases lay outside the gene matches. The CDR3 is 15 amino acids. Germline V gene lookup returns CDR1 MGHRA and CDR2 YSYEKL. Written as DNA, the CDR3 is TGCGCCAGCAGCCACCTACAGGGGAGCAATCAGCCCCAGCATTTT. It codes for CASSHLQGSNQPQHF.

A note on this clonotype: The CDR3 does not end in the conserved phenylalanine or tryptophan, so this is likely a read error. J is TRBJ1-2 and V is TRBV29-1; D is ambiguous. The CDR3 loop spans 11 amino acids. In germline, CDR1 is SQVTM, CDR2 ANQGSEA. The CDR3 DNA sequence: TGCAGCGTCTTTCACGGCTATGTCTACACCCTC. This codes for CSVFHGYVYTL.

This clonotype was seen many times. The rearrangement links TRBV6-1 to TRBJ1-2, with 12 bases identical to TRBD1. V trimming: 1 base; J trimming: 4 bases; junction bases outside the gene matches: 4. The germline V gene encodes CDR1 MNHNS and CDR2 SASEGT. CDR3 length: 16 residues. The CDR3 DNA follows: TGTGCCAGCAGTGAAGGGACGGGACAGGGGGCCTATGGCTACACCTTC. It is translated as CASSEGTGQGAYGYTF.

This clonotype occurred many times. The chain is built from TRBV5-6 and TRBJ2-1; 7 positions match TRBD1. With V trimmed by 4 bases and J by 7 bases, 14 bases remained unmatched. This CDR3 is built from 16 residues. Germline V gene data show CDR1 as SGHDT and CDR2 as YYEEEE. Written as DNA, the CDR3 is TGTGCCAGCAGCACGAAACAGGGGTTACGTACAAATGAGCAGTTCTTC. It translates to CASSTKQGLRTNEQFF.

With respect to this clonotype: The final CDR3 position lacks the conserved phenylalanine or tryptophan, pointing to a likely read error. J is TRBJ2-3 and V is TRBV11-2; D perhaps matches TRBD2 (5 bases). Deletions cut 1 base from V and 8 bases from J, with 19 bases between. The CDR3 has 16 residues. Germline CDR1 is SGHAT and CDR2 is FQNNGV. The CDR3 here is CASSLVGLSSTCTQYY. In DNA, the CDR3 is TGTGCCAGCAGCTTAGTGGGGTTATCTAGCACATGTACGCAGTATTAT.

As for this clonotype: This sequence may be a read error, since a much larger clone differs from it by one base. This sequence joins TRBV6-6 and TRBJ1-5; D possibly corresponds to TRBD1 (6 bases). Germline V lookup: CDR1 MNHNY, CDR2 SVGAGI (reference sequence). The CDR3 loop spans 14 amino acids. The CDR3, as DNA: TGTGCCAGCCCCGACAGGAAAAGCACTCAGCCCCAGCATTTT. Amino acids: CASPDRKSTQPQHF.

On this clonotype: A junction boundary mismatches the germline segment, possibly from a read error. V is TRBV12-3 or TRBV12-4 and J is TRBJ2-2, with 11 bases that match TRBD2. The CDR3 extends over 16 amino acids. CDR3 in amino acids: CTSSSPGLAATGELLF. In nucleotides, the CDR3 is TGTACCAGCAGTTCTCCGGGACTAGCGGCCACCGGGGAGCTGCTTTTT.

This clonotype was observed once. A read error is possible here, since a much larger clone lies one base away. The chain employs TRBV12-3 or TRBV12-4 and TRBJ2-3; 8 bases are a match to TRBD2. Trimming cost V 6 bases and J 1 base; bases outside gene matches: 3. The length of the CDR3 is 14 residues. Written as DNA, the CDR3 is TGTGCCAGCAGGCTGGGACTAGGCACAGATACGCAGTATTTT. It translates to CASRLGLGTDTQYF.

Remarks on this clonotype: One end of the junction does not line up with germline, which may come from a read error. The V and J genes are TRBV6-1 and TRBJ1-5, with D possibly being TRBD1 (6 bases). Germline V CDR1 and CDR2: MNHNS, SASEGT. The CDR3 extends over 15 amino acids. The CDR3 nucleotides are TGTGCCAGCAGCGGAGGGGGGTATAGCATTCAGCCCCAGCATTTT. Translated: CASSGGGYSIQPQHF.

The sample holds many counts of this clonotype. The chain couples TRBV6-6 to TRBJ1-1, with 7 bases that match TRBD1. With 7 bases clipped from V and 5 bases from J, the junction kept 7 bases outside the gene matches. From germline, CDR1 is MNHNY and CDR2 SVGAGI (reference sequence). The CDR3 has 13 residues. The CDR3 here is CASIDQQGTEAFF. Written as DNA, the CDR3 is TGTGCCAGCATTGACCAACAGGGGACTGAAGCTTTCTTT.

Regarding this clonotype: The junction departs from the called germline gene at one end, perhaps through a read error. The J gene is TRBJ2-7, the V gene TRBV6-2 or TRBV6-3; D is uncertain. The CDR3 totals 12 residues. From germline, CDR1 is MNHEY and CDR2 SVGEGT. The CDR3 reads CTSSSFRYEQYF. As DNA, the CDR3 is TGTACCAGCAGTTCATTCAGGTACGAGCAGTACTTC.

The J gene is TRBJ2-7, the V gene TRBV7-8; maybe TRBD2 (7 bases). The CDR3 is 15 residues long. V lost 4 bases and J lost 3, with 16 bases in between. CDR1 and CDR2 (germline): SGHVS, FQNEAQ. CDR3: CASSSSGRGYYEQYF. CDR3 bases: TGTGCCAGCAGCTCATCAGGGAGGGGGTACTACGAGCAGTACTTC.

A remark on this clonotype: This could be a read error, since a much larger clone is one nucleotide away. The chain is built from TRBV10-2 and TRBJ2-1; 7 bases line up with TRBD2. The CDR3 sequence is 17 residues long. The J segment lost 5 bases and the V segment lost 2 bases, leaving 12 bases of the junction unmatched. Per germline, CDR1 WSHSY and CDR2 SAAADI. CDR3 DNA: TGCGCCAGCAGTGAGCGCGGAGCGGGAAGACGACACAATGAGCAGTTCTTC. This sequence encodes CASSERGAGRRHNEQFF.

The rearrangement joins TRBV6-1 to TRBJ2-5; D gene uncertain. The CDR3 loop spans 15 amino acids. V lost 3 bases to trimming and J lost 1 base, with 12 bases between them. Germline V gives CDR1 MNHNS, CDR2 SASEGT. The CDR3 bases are TGTGCCAGCAGTGATTCGTGGCGTGGCCAAGAGACCCAGTACTTC. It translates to CASSDSWRGQETQYF.